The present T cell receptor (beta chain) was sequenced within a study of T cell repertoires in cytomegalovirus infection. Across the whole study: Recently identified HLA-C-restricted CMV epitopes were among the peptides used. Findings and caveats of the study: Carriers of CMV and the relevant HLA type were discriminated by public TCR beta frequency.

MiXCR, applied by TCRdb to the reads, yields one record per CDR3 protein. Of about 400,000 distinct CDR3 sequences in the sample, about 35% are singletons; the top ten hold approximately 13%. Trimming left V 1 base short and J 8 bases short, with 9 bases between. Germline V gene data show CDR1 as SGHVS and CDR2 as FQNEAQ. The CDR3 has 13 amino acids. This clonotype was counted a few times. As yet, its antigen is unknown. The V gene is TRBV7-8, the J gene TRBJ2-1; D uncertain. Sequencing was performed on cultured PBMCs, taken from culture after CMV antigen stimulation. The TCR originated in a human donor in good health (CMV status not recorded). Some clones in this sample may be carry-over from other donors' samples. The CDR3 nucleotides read TGTGCCAGCAGCTTAGAGGTGGTCCATGAGCAGTTCTTC. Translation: CASSLEVVHEQFF.